This T cell receptor (beta chain) was identified in a study of technical replicates of blood from a few donors (dated by TCRdb to the late 2010s). Reading from cysteine to phenylalanine, the CDR3 counts 18 amino acids. The CDR3 DNA has 54 bases and is translated from base 1. For CDR1 and CDR2, the germline V gene lists SGHDN and FVKESK. V ends up 1 base short and J 3 bases short, with an unmatched junction base count of 13. To prepare the library, the immunoSEQ multiplex PCR assay was applied. What TCRdb holds here is the immuneACCESS table cut down to in-frame rearrangements. Part of the clones is not present; checked against another copy, under half of the missing clones reflect an unresolved V gene, and the others are unexplained. The sample includes 65,000 to 85,000 clones, with 85% to 95% observed a single time. The top ten clonotypes cover approximately 0.27% of the sample. Worth noting for this clone: Its antigen is currently not known. Within one base of it there is no much larger clone, and no base qualities were kept.

The source material was T cells isolated from PBMCs. Here the chain combines TRBV14 and TRBJ2-5; the junction holds 8 bases that match TRBD2. This TCR derives from a human donor in good health. This receptor carries the CDR3 CASSQGRLGLAFEETQYF. The nucleotide sequence is given as TGTGCCAGCAGCCAAGGGCGCCTAGGACTAGCATTTGAAGAGACCCAGTACTTC.